This is a list of T cell receptor beta chains from one sample in a study of cytomegalovirus exposure and HLA in healthy donors. The assay was immunoSEQ multiplex PCR, and TCRdb's table has in-frame clones only and misses some. Of under 150,000 clones listed, more than 75% are singletons. What was sequenced was PBMCs. These receptor sequences come from a woman in her forties in good health and CMV-seropositive. Both conserved end residues are part of each CDR3.

cdr3_length v_call cdr3_aa
14 TRBV7-9 CASSLAGDTYEQYF
15 TRBV10-3 CAISESAGSYNEQFF
16 TRBV19 CASSIMGGEAGETQYF
15 TRBV5-1 CASSKGQSSYNEQFF
17 TRBV4-2 CASSQVQSGRAAGELFF
19 TRBV28 CASSRRAGAGLGAKNIQYF
16 TRBV5-1 CASSSAGTGSYNEQFF
14 TRBV4-2 CASSQDRSSYEQYF
13 TRBV5-1 CASRQNNRNEQFF
12 TRBV9 CASSVGRDIAFF
15 TRBV6-6 CASRGSLSGANVLTF
15 TRBV28 CASRPPRVAKNIQYF
15 TRBV7-3 CASSHPTTGPGELFF
14 TRBV28 CASSLDQSGYGYTF
13 TRBV6-1 CASSSGRAEEQFF
14 TRBV6-6 CASRPGLLNEKLFF
13 TRBV2 CASSPEVNNEQFF
15 TRBV7-2 CASSPNWGRSNEQYF
12 TRBV5-1 CASSLAQETQYF
15 TRBV4-1 CASSQGVDRAGGYTF
14 TRBV30 CAWSVWANQETQYF
14 TRBV5-4 CASGRGATNEKLFF
17 TRBV7-9 CASSAGLGGIFPYEQYF
14 TRBV2 CASSELAGTDTQYF
16 TRBV4-2 CASSQDRGQGNQPQHF
15 TRBV28 CASSVMTRSGYEQYF
15 TRBV28 CASSARDREGETQYF
13 TRBV6-9 CASSPLREETQYF
14 TRBV5-1 CASSLRDRRDEQFF
15 TRBV21-1 CASREGLIPYNEQFF
13 TRBV6-4 CASSYRGADTQYF
16 TRBV5-1 CASSLFAAGASETQYF
14 TRBV11-2 CASSPEREYAEQFF
16 TRBV23-1 CASSHHGTGLNQPQHF
16 TRBV5-1 CASRRDRADSYNEQFF
16 TRBV7-9 CASSSGLAGATDTQYF
18 TRBV6-1 CASSEGARGMVVGETQYF
13 TRBV7-9 CSSSLGLADEQFF
14 TRBV7-9 CASGPTSGPYEQYF
15 TRBV6-6 CASSLQPDSHQPQHF
14 TRBV18 CASSPPGGLETQYF
12 TRBV19 CASSGLAGGGFF
13 TRBV19 CASRASSNQPQHF
15 TRBV5-1 CASSTQGSPYNEQFF
13 TRBV30 CAWSRTGATEAFF